The 13 T cell receptor beta chains below come from one sample, sequenced in a study of shared clonotypes between healthy human individuals. Here immunoSEQ multiplex PCR was the method, and the copy in TCRdb shows in-frame clones only, minus some. The sample lists around 180,000 clones, 90% to 95% seen once, with approximately 0.07% in the top ten. Source material: naive CD4+ T cells sorted from blood. Documented subset: CD45RA+ positively selected. These receptors were collected from a woman younger than 45 in good health.

The chain is built from TRBV7-9 and TRBJ2-6; D is uncertain. The CDR3 has 16 amino acids. Germline CDR1 SEHNR, CDR2 FQNEAQ (reference sequence). V was shortened by 2 bases and J by 0 bases, with 8 bases between the two germline ends. In DNA, the CDR3 is TGTGCCAGCAGCTTAACAACCCTCTCTGGGGCCAACGTCCTGACTTTC. Its translation: CASSLTTLSGANVLTF.

V gene TRBV21-1 combines with J gene TRBJ2-5; no DNA check was done on the table's D call, TRBD2. TRBV21-1 is reported as a pseudogene. The CDR3 length is 18 residues. The CDR3 spells CASSKPGGTSVEKETQYF. CDR3 sequence (DNA): TGTGCCAGCAGCAAACCGGGCGGGACTAGCGTAGAGAAAGAGACCCAGTACTTC.

This clone occurred a few times. The rearrangement joins TRBV19 to TRBJ1-1; D ambiguous. Germline CDR1 reads LNHDA; CDR2 reads SQIVND (reference sequence). This CDR3 spans 13 amino acids. Trimming took 1 base from V and 4 from J, leaving 7 bases between them. The CDR3 DNA is TGTGCCAGTAGTATAGTCGGGTTCACTGAAGCTTTCTTT. Translation gives CASSIVGFTEAFF.

The chain joins TRBV9 to TRBJ2-7, with 8 bases matching TRBD2. There are 15 residues in the CDR3. Germline V gene lookup returns CDR1 SGDLS and CDR2 YYNGEE. V gave up 0 bases and J gave up 5 bases; unmatched junction bases: 7. CDR3 DNA: TGTGCCAGCAGCGTAGGTCAGCGGGAGTTCGACGAGCAGTACTTC. Amino acid sequence: CASSVGQREFDEQYF.

This rearrangement joins TRBV30 to TRBJ2-6; D remains unclear. V lost 4 bases, J lost 3 bases, and 4 bases lay in between. The CDR3 has 12 residues. CDR1 GTSNPN and CDR2 SVGIG come from the germline V gene (reference sequence). DNA of the CDR3: TGTGCCTGGAAAAGTGGGGCCAACGTCCTGACTTTC. Amino acid sequence: CAWKSGANVLTF.

The chain uses TRBV4-2 and TRBJ2-2; 8 bases agree with TRBD2. V shed 0 bases and J 0 bases; nucleotides not matched to a gene: 6. The CDR3 consists of 18 residues. CDR1 and CDR2 from the germline V gene are LGHNA and YNFKEQ. The CDR3: CASSQEVYGRANTGELFF. Here the CDR3 DNA reads TGTGCCAGCAGCCAAGAAGTGTACGGGAGGGCGAACACCGGGGAGCTGTTTTTT.

V and J are TRBV9 and TRBJ2-7; D might be TRBD2 (5 bases). Germline CDR1 SGDLS, CDR2 YYNGEE. The CDR3 totals 14 residues. The V end lost 4 bases, the J end lost 1 base, and 12 bases lay between the germline ends. CDR3 loop: CASSLRTGSYEQYF. The CDR3 bases are TGTGCCAGCAGCTTACGGACGGGATCCTACGAGCAGTACTTC.

The chain employs TRBV30 and TRBJ2-2; D not resolved. This CDR3 contains 13 residues. Trimming removed 7 bases from V and 3 bases from J, with 12 bases in between. CDR1 is GTSNPN, CDR2 SVGIG, per germline (reference sequence). DNA of the CDR3: TGTGCCTCCCGGGTAGGCCACACCGGGGAGCTGTTTTTT. This translates into CASRVGHTGELFF. Full variable domain (outside the CDR3, taken from reference TRBV30 and TRBJ2-2): SQTIHQWPATLVQPVGSPLSLECTVEGTSNPNLYWYRQAAGRGLQLLFYSVGIGQISSEVPQNLSASRPQDRQFILSSKKLLLSDSGFYLCASRVGHTGELFFGEGSRLTVL.

In nucleotides, the CDR3 is TGTGCCACCAGTAAAGCGGGAGGAGGGGGCTCCTACGAGCAGTACTTC. Amino acids: CATSKAGGGGSYEQYF. The rearrangement links TRBV15 to TRBJ2-7; 9 bases match TRBD2. This CDR3 spans 16 amino acids. With 6 bases clipped from V and 0 bases from J, the junction kept 9 bases outside the gene matches. Germline V gives CDR1 LNHNV, CDR2 YYDKDF (reference sequence).

The V gene is TRBV6-5, the J gene TRBJ1-2, with D possibly being TRBD1 (6 bases). Trimming left V 6 bases short and J 2 bases short, with 16 bases between. There are 15 residues in the CDR3. The germline gives CDR1 MNHEY, CDR2 SVGAGI. The CDR3 loop reads CASSRMSTGNYGYTF. CDR3 bases: TGTGCCAGCAGCCGTATGTCCACAGGGAACTATGGCTACACCTTC.

CDR3 nucleotide sequence: TGTGCCAGCAGTTATCCGGGACTAGCCGGAAATGAGCAGTTCTTC. Translated, it gives CASSYPGLAGNEQFF. The genes are TRBV6-5 and TRBJ2-1; 9 bases are a match to TRBD2. The CDR3 contains 15 residues. From germline, CDR1 is MNHEY and CDR2 SVGAGI. V lost 3 bases and J lost 7; bases outside the gene matches: 7.

This clone appeared once. The chain carries TRBV5-1 and TRBJ2-7; 10 bases line up with TRBD2. With V trimmed by 4 bases and J by 1 base, 8 bases remained unmatched. Looked up from germline, CDR1 is SGHRS and CDR2 is YFSETQ. CDR3 length equals 16 residues. CDR3 loop: CASSLLISGGSYEQYF. Written as DNA, the CDR3 is TGCGCCAGCAGCCTACTGATTAGCGGGGGGTCCTACGAGCAGTACTTC.

The V and J genes are TRBV19 and TRBJ2-6; D remains ambiguous. The CDR3 has 16 residues. V was shortened by 5 bases and J by 0 bases, with 11 bases between the two germline ends. Per the germline V gene, CDR1 is LNHDA and CDR2 is SQIVND (reference sequence). The CDR3 DNA follows: TGTGCCAGTAGTTGGTCGTGGAGCTCTGGGGCCAACGTCCTGACTTTC. It translates to CASSWSWSSGANVLTF.